Presented here are 14 T cell receptor beta chains from one specimen sequenced in a study of T-cell memory formation after mild COVID-19 (dated by TCRdb to about 2021). Library creation used 5' RACE. The sequencer was an Illumina NovaSeq 6000. The public reads were reanalyzed by TCRdb: fastp trimming at Q25, MiXCR alignment, in-frame beta chains only. CDR3 protein duplicates are merged, each entry listing the most common genes and DNA. In all, the sample holds over 350,000 distinct CDR3 sequences, and about 16% of those were seen once. The ten most abundant clones make up approximately 21% of the sample. The source material was PBMCs or a T cell subset sorted from them (not recorded which). These receptors were taken from a man in his late teens or twenties who had mild COVID-19 (a few samples of this study predate the infection). The sample titles of this study are shuffled in the database, so cell type and time point are left out; the donor was told from shared clones.

The chain uses TRBV9 and TRBJ2-3, with 8 bases aligning to TRBD1. Trimming removed 0 bases from V and 4 bases from J; junction bases left unmatched: 4. The CDR3 runs to 15 residues. From germline, CDR1 is SGDLS and CDR2 YYNGEE. This CDR3 reads CASSVEAGGADTQYF. CDR3 nucleotide sequence: TGTGCCAGCAGCGTAGAGGCAGGGGGCGCAGATACGCAGTATTTT.

This clonotype was seen at least ten times. The chain combines TRBV5-4 with TRBJ2-5; 9 nucleotides agree with TRBD1. The V segment lost 2 bases and the J segment 5 bases; nucleotides outside the gene matches: 4. CDR1 is SGHNT and CDR2 is YYREEE in the germline V gene (reference sequence). This CDR3 spans 14 amino acids. The CDR3 loop reads CASSLQGALETQYF. Written as DNA, the CDR3 is TGTGCCAGCAGCTTACAGGGGGCGCTGGAGACCCAGTACTTC.

J is TRBJ2-3 and V is TRBV5-1; D perhaps matches TRBD2 (6 bases). The V and J ends lost 5 bases and 2 bases respectively, with 9 bases between them. The germline V gene encodes CDR1 SGHRS and CDR2 YFSETQ. This CDR3 is 13 amino acids long. CDR3 coding DNA: TGCGCCAGCAGGGGGACTTACACAGATACGCAGTATTTT. This sequence encodes CASRGTYTDTQYF.

Only a few counts were recorded for this clonotype. The V call is TRBV27, the J call TRBJ1-1; D is unresolved. CDR3 length equals 14 residues. Germline V gene data show CDR1 as MNHEY and CDR2 as SMNVEV (reference sequence). V lost 2 bases and J lost 1, with 8 bases in between. The CDR3 region has the DNA TGTGCCAGCAGTTTAGGGGTTGAGAACACTGAAGCTTTCTTT. Translating it yields CASSLGVENTEAFF.

In its sample, this clonotype was seen many times. V usage is TRBV5-1 and J usage is TRBJ2-7, with D unresolved. The V end lost 0 bases, the J end lost 1 base, and 11 bases lay between the germline ends. CDR1 SGHRS and CDR2 YFSETQ come from the germline V gene. This CDR3 is 15 amino acids long. In DNA form, the CDR3 reads TGCGCCAGCAGCTTGGTTGGCAGTAGGTCCTACGAGCAGTACTTC. It specifies CASSLVGSRSYEQYF.

This clonotype was counted only a few times. The chain recombines TRBV7-9 with TRBJ2-3, with unresolved D. The germline CDR1 and CDR2 sequences are SEHNR and FQNEAQ (reference sequence). This CDR3 has 17 residues. V gave up 0 bases and J gave up 0 bases, with 13 bases separating them. The CDR3 is CASSLALDAPSTDTQYF. In DNA, the CDR3 is TGTGCCAGCAGCTTAGCCTTGGACGCCCCTAGCACAGATACGCAGTATTTT.

This chain uses TRBV7-9 with TRBJ2-1; TRBD1 might be the D (6 bases). Between the trimmed V and J ends, which lost 9 bases and 8 bases, there was a span of 11 bases. The length of the CDR3 is 11 residues. The germline gives CDR1 SEHNR, CDR2 FQNEAQ (reference sequence). This CDR3 is CASEAGDEQFF. The CDR3 DNA is TGTGCCAGTGAGGCAGGGGATGAGCAGTTCTTC.

This chain uses TRBV4-3 with TRBJ2-5; TRBD2 matches 9 bases. There are 16 residues in the CDR3. V lost 2 bases to trimming and J lost 3 bases; unmatched junction nucleotides: 7. Looked up from germline, CDR1 is LGHNA and CDR2 is YSLEER. The CDR3 is CASSQWVSGGKETQYF. The CDR3 bases are TGCGCCAGCAGCCAATGGGTTAGCGGGGGCAAAGAGACCCAGTACTTC.

This clonotype came up a few times. The chain has TRBV27 and TRBJ1-3; D unclear. The CDR3 is 14 amino acids. Germline loops: CDR1 MNHEY, CDR2 SMNVEV (reference sequence). V was cut by 0 bases and J by 1 base, with 4 bases left in between. In nucleotides, the CDR3 is TGTGCCAGCAGTTTATCCTCATCTGGAAACACCATATATTTT. Protein sequence: CASSLSSSGNTIYF.

In its sample, this clonotype was seen a few times. The rearrangement links TRBV20-1 to TRBJ2-5; tentatively, D is TRBD2 (5 bases). This CDR3 spans 15 amino acids. V was clipped by 5 bases and J by 4 bases, with 20 bases between them. Looked up from germline, CDR1 is DFQATT and CDR2 is SNEGSKA (reference sequence). The CDR3 region has the DNA TGCAGTGCTCCGGATCTTTCGGGGAACGGAGAGACCCAGTACTTC. Its translation: CSAPDLSGNGETQYF.

This clonotype was detected only a few times. The chain joins TRBV6-5 to TRBJ1-1; D remains ambiguous. CDR3 length equals 14 residues. The V end was cut by 6 bases, the J end by 4 bases, with 15 bases between. Germline CDR1 MNHEY, CDR2 SVGAGI. CDR3 in amino acids: CASRETQIGTEAFF. The CDR3 DNA sequence: TGTGCCAGCAGAGAGACCCAGATAGGCACTGAAGCTTTCTTT.

A few counts support this clonotype. This chain connects TRBV28 to TRBJ1-5, with D uncertain. Trimming stripped 5 bases from V and 2 bases from J, with 13 bases between. Germline V gene lookup returns CDR1 MDHEN and CDR2 SYDVKM. This CDR3 has 15 residues. Here the CDR3 reads CASSSTAKGNQPQHF. CDR3 bases: TGTGCCAGCAGTAGCACGGCTAAGGGCAATCAGCCCCAGCATTTT.

This clonotype appeared a few times. This chain connects TRBV4-3 to TRBJ2-1; no definite D call. Trimming pared 0 bases from V and 3 bases from J, leaving 9 bases between. This CDR3 spans 15 amino acids. Germline-derived CDR1 and CDR2 are LGHNA and YSLEER. This CDR3 is CASSQDWIDYNEQFF. The CDR3 DNA reads as TGCGCCAGCAGCCAAGATTGGATAGACTACAATGAGCAGTTCTTC.

The rearrangement joins TRBV3-1 to TRBJ1-3, with D uncertain. CDR3 size: 15 residues. Deletions cut 2 bases from V and 3 bases from J, with 11 bases between. Germline V gives CDR1 LGHDT, CDR2 YNNKEL (reference sequence). CDR3 DNA: TGTGCCAGCAGCCAATCGGTTGGGCTTGGAAACACCATATATTTT. Protein product: CASSQSVGLGNTIYF.